The clone carrying this TCR beta chain was seen a few times. The making of cDNA relied on 5'RACE with 10-nucleotide random UMIs. One entry per CDR3 protein, called by TCRdb with MiXCR from the 5' RACE reads. The sample consists of approximately 74,000 distinct CDR3 sequences, around 9.9% of them appearing once. Unsorted libraries were derived from 2 million PBMCs stored at -80 C. This sample is drawn from a study of neurological immune-mediated disorders. The CDR3 covers 13 residues. The junction had 3 bases not matched to a gene; V was cut back by 3 bases and J by 6 bases. Germline V lookup: CDR1 MGHRA, CDR2 YSYEKL.

V usage is TRBV4-1 and J usage is TRBJ1-1, with 8 bases identical to TRBD1. This TCR came from a man aged 45 to 65 in good health. The specimen sequenced was PBMCs. The DNA for the CDR3 is TGCGCCAGCAGCCAGGCCAGGGGGCCTGAAGCTTTCTTT. Translated, it gives CASSQARGPEAFF.